One and the same sample provided the 12 T cell receptor beta chains below, sequenced in a study of OX40 agonist ivuxolimab in advanced cancers. The library was made by the immunoSEQ multiplex PCR assay. In its TCRdb copy, this immuneACCESS table keeps in-frame sequences only and misses some clones. Where compared with another copy, unresolved V genes explain less than half of these, and the others have no known cause. For this sample there are tens of thousands of clones; about 89% appear just once. The top ten clones comprise under 2% of the sample. Here the sequenced sample was CD4+ or CD8+ T cells sorted from blood, taken in a trial of the OX40 agonist ivuxolimab. The receptors were gathered from an adult with an advanced solid tumor such as melanoma, head and neck, liver or kidney cancer.

The rearrangement uses TRBV19 and TRBJ2-3, with D perhaps matching TRBD2 (5 bases). Trimming stripped 5 bases from V and 0 bases from J, with 9 bases between. The CDR3 spans 14 residues. Germline V gene sequence: CDR1 LNHDA, CDR2 SQIVND (reference sequence). As DNA, the CDR3 is TGTGCCAGTAGTCCACGGACTAGCACAGATACGCAGTATTTT. This translates into CASSPRTSTDTQYF.

This chain links TRBV30 with TRBJ1-4; tentative D call: TRBD1 (6 bases). Germline V lookup: CDR1 GTSNPN, CDR2 SVGIG (reference sequence). V was clipped by 2 bases and J by 3 bases, with 10 bases between them. The CDR3 has 14 amino acids. The CDR3: CAWSYGGPNEKLFF. The DNA of the CDR3 is TGTGCCTGGAGTTACGGGGGCCCTAATGAAAAACTGTTTTTT.

The chain is built from TRBV15 and TRBJ2-1; 8 bases match TRBD2. From germline, CDR1 is LNHNV and CDR2 YYDKDF (reference sequence). V lost 0 bases, J lost 16 bases, and 11 bases stayed unmatched. CDR3 length: 14 amino acids. Here the CDR3 reads CATSRDGSGTRAFF. DNA for the CDR3: TGTGCCACCAGCAGAGATGGGTCCGGGACTAGAGCATTCTTC.

The chain is built from TRBV19 and TRBJ2-7; TRBD1 aligns across 9 bases. Germline assignment: CDR1 LNHDA and CDR2 SQIVND (reference sequence). V shed 1 base and J 3 bases; nucleotides not matched to a gene: 4. This CDR3 region has 15 residues. The CDR3 coding sequence is TGTGCCAGTAGTATAGGGGGACAGGGTGTCTACGAGCAGTACTTC. Its protein is CASSIGGQGVYEQYF.

The chain recombines TRBV6-1 with TRBJ1-3, with D unclear. Deletions cut 5 bases from V and 4 bases from J, with 15 bases between. This CDR3 region has 15 residues. Germline V CDR1 and CDR2: MNHNS, SASEGT. The CDR3 region is CASSSTIGIGNTIYF. In nucleotides, the CDR3 is TGTGCCAGCAGTTCTACAATCGGGATAGGAAACACCATATATTTT.

The chain recombines TRBV25-1 with TRBJ1-1, with 7 nucleotides matching TRBD1. The CDR3 loop spans 13 amino acids. The germline V gene encodes CDR1 MGHDK and CDR2 SYGVNS. V dropped 5 bases and J dropped 6; count of bases not matched to a gene: 6. CDR3 nucleotide sequence: TGTGCCAGCAGTCCTACAGGGGTGGCTGAAGCTTTCTTT. Its protein product is CASSPTGVAEAFF.

The chain is built from TRBV6-1 and TRBJ2-3, with 11 bases that match TRBD2. The trim removed 3 bases at V and 0 bases at J, leaving 5 bases unmatched. This CDR3 is built from 17 residues. Per the germline V gene, CDR1 is MNHNS and CDR2 is SASEGT. This chain's CDR3 is CASSEARTSGSTDTQYF. CDR3 DNA: TGTGCCAGCAGTGAGGCCCGGACTAGCGGGAGCACAGATACGCAGTATTTT.

The chain couples TRBV2 to TRBJ1-1; possible D gene TRBD1, 5 bases. V was clipped by 6 bases and J by 2 bases, with 13 bases between them. The CDR3 runs 14 residues. Per the germline V gene, CDR1 is SNHLY and CDR2 is FYNNEI. The CDR3 region is CASRGTTANTEAFF. In DNA, the CDR3 is TGTGCCAGCAGGGGGACGACAGCTAACACTGAAGCTTTCTTT.

This rearrangement joins TRBV6-5 to TRBJ2-7; D perhaps matches TRBD1 (7 bases). The CDR3 contains 15 residues. V dropped 2 bases and J dropped 4 bases, with 15 bases sitting between them. Germline CDR1 is MNHEY and CDR2 is SVGAGI. CDR3 nucleotide sequence: TGTGCCAGCAGTTACAGTGGAGGGGGCGAGTACGAGCAGTACTTC. This sequence encodes CASSYSGGGEYEQYF.

This sequence joins TRBV28 and TRBJ2-7, with D perhaps matching TRBD1 (6 bases). CDR1 is MDHEN, CDR2 SYDVKM, per germline. V dropped 4 bases and J dropped 6 bases, with 22 bases sitting between them. The CDR3 totals 16 residues. Here the CDR3 reads CASSSTRQGLLGEQYF. CDR3 nucleotide sequence: TGTGCCAGCAGTTCAACCAGGCAGGGGCTCCTCGGCGAGCAGTACTTC.

The chain uses TRBV30 and TRBJ2-1; the D gene is possibly TRBD1 (5 bases). The germline V and J ends were trimmed by 1 base and 7 bases, with 14 bases remaining between them. The germline V gene has CDR1 GTSNPN and CDR2 SVGIG (reference sequence). This CDR3 contains 14 residues. CDR3 bases: TGTGCCTGGAGTGGGTTGACAGCCGGTAATGAGCAGTTCTTC. Amino acid sequence: CAWSGLTAGNEQFF.

This clone appeared a single time. The chain joins TRBV30 to TRBJ2-1; 7 positions agree with TRBD1. Germline V gives CDR1 GTSNPN, CDR2 SVGIG (reference sequence). J lost 8 bases, V lost 3 bases, and 10 bases had no gene match. The CDR3 consists of 14 residues. The CDR3 region is CAWSPMTGFDEQFF. CDR3 nucleotides: TGTGCCTGGAGCCCCATGACAGGGTTCGATGAGCAGTTCTTC.